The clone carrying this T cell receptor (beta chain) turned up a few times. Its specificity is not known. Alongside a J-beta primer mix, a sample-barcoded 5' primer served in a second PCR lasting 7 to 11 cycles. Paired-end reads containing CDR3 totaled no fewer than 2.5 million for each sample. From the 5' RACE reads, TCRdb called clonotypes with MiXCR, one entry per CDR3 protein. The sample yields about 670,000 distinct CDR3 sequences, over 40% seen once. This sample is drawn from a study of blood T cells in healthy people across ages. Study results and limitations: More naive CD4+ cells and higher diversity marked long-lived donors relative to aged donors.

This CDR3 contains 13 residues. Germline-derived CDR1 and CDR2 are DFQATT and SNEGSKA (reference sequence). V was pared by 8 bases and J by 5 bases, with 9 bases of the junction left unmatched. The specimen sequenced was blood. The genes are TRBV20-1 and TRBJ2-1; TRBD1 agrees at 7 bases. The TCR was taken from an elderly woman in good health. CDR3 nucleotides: TGCAGTCGTCAAGGGACAGCAAACAATGAGCAGTTCTTC. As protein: CSRQGTANNEQFF.